One sample yielded the 11 T cell receptor beta chains listed below, sequenced in a study of cytotoxic CD8 clonotypes in ibrutinib-treated CLL. TCRdb's copy holds only in-frame clones and misses some; the assay was immunoSEQ multiplex PCR. The sample shows more than 9,500 clones, around 81% of them seen only once. The source was PBMCs, collected at disease progression, from a patient treated with ibrutinib. These receptors were collected from a human donor with chronic lymphocytic leukemia.

The chain is built from TRBV11-2 and TRBJ2-1; possibly TRBD1 or TRBD2 for D (5 bases each). The germline V gene encodes CDR1 SGHAT and CDR2 FQNNGV. V lost 4 bases, J lost 2 bases, and 24 bases lay in between. The length of the CDR3 is 19 residues. CDR3 sequence (DNA): TGTGCCAGCAGCTCTCCCAGCTCTTTATGGGGGAGCACCTACAATGAGCAGTTCTTC. This sequence encodes CASSSPSSLWGSTYNEQFF.

The V and J genes are TRBV7-2 and TRBJ2-7; the D gene is possibly TRBD1 (5 bases). Germline V lookup: CDR1 SGHTA, CDR2 FQGNSA. This CDR3 comprises 14 residues. The V end was cut by 3 bases, the J end by 2 bases, with 11 bases between. CDR3 sequence: CASSFGATAYEQYF. CDR3 nucleotides: TGTGCCAGCAGCTTTGGGGCGACAGCCTACGAGCAGTACTTC.

The chain employs TRBV5-1 and TRBJ2-5; possible D gene TRBD1, 5 bases. Per germline, CDR1 SGHRS and CDR2 YFSETQ. V lost 1 base to trimming and J lost 1 base, with 14 bases between them. The CDR3 contains 16 residues. CDR3 loop: CASSLYQVQGQETQYF. DNA of the CDR3: TGCGCCAGCAGCTTGTACCAGGTGCAGGGCCAAGAGACCCAGTACTTC.

The rearrangement joins TRBV9 to TRBJ2-7; D tentatively fits TRBD1 or TRBD2 (6 bases each). Trimming shortened V by 4 bases and J by 3 bases, and 17 bases separated the two germline ends. There are 15 residues in the CDR3. Germline assignment: CDR1 SGDLS and CDR2 YYNGEE. The CDR3 loop is CASSPRRGDYYEQYF. Written as DNA, the CDR3 is TGTGCCAGCAGCCCCCGTAGGGGGGATTACTACGAGCAGTACTTC.

The table lists this clone with a count of one. This chain connects TRBV14 to TRBJ2-1; 11 nucleotides agree with TRBD2. Germline-derived CDR1 and CDR2 are SGHDN and FVKESK. This CDR3 has 15 residues. J was trimmed by 10 bases and V by 7 bases; bases with no gene match: 12. The CDR3 loop is CASTPASGRPYEQFF. In nucleotides, the CDR3 is TGTGCCAGCACCCCGGCTAGCGGGAGGCCTTACGAGCAGTTCTTC.

This chain links TRBV12-2 with TRBJ2-3; the DNA was not compared with TRBD2, the D call given in the table. TRBV12-2 is designated a pseudogene. CDR3 size: 15 residues. Written as DNA, the CDR3 is TGTGCAAGTCGACTAGCGGGAGCTAGCACAGATACGCAGTATTTT. Translated, it gives CASRLAGASTDTQYF.

The rearrangement uses TRBV19 and TRBJ1-4; weak D call: TRBD1 (6 bases). Germline V lookup: CDR1 LNHDA, CDR2 SQIVND (reference sequence). V lost 7 bases and J lost 11, with 17 bases in between. The length of the CDR3 is 13 residues. The CDR3 loop reads CASNPARGAKLFF. CDR3 nucleotide sequence: TGTGCCAGTAACCCAGCAAGGGGGGCGAAACTGTTTTTT. Variable domain in full (rest from reference TRBV19 and TRBJ1-4): DGGITQSPKYLFRKEGQNVTLSCEQNLNHDAMYWYRQDPGQGLRLIYYSQIVNDFQKGDIAEGYSVSREKKESFPLTVTSAQKNPTAFYLCASNPARGAKLFFGSGTQLSVL.

The chain uses TRBV19 and TRBJ1-5, with no clear D. V was cut by 6 bases and J by 7 bases, with 10 bases left in between. The germline gives CDR1 LNHDA, CDR2 SQIVND (reference sequence). The CDR3 runs to 12 residues. The CDR3 bases are TGTGCCAGTAGCCCGTCGGCCCAGCCCCAGCATTTT. This sequence encodes CASSPSAQPQHF. Full variable domain (missing parts from reference TRBV19 and TRBJ1-5): DGGITQSPKYLFRKEGQNVTLSCEQNLNHDAMYWYRQDPGQGLRLIYYSQIVNDFQKGDIAEGYSVSREKKESFPLTVTSAQKNPTAFYLCASSPSAQPQHFGDGTRLSIL.

The chain combines TRBV20-1 with TRBJ2-1; D possibly corresponds to TRBD2 (5 bases). The CDR3 length is 11 residues. Germline lookup yields CDR1 DFQATT and CDR2 SNEGSKA (reference sequence). The V gene lost 4 bases and the J gene lost 4 bases, with 5 bases spanning the gap. The CDR3 loop is CSAKRYNEQFF. The CDR3 DNA follows: TGCAGTGCTAAGCGGTACAATGAGCAGTTCTTC.

This clone occurred a few times. This chain joins TRBV4-2 and TRBJ2-7; D unresolved. The CDR3 contains 12 residues. Trimming left V 0 bases short and J 2 bases short, with 2 bases between. Per germline, CDR1 LGHNA and CDR2 YNFKEQ. This chain's CDR3 is CASSQDTYEQYF. In DNA, the CDR3 is TGTGCCAGCAGCCAAGATACCTACGAGCAGTACTTC.

The chain links TRBV27 to TRBJ2-1; TRBD2 might be the D (7 bases). Germline values: CDR1 MNHEY, CDR2 SMNVEV (reference sequence). Trimming took off 3 bases at V and 6 bases at J, with 15 bases between the two ends. The CDR3 has 15 amino acids. DNA of the CDR3: TGTGCCAGCAGTTTTTGGGGGGGCTCTACCAATGAGCAGTTCTTC. This sequence encodes CASSFWGGSTNEQFF.